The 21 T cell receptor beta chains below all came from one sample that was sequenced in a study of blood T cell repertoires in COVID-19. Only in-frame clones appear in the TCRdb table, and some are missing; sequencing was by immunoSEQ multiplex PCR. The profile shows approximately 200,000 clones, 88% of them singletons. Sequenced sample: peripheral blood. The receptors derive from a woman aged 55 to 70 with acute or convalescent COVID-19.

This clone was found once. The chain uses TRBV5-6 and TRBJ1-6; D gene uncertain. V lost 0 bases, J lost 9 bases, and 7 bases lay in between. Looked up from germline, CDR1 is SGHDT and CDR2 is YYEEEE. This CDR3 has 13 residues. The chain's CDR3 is CASSLVAGSPLHF. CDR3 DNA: TGTGCCAGCAGCTTGGTAGCGGGTTCACCCCTCCACTTT.

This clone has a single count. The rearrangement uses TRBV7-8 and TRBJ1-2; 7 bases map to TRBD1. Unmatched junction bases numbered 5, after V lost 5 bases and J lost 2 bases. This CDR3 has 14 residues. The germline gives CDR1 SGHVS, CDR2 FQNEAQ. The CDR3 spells CASSAGQRNYGYTF. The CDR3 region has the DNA TGTGCCAGCAGCGCGGGACAGAGGAACTATGGCTACACCTTC. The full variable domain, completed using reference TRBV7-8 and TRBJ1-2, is GAGVSQSPRYKVAKRGQDVALRCDPISGHVSLFWYQQALGQGPEFLTYFQNEAQLDKSGLPSDRFFAERPEGSVSTLKIQRTQQEDSAVYLCASSAGQRNYGYTFGSGTRLTVV.

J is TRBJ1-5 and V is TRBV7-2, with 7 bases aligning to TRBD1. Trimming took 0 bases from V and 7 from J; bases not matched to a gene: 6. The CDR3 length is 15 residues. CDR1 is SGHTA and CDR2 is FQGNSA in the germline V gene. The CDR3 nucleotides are TGTGCCAGCAGCTTAGCCCGACAGGGAGGACAGCCCCAGCATTTT. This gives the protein CASSLARQGGQPQHF. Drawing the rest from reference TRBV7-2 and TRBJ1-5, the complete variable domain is GAGVSQSPSNKVTEKGKDVELRCDPISGHTALYWYRQSLGQGLEFLIYFQGNSAPDKSGLPSDRFSAERTGGSVSTLTIQRTQQEDSAVYLCASSLARQGGQPQHFGDGTRLSIL.

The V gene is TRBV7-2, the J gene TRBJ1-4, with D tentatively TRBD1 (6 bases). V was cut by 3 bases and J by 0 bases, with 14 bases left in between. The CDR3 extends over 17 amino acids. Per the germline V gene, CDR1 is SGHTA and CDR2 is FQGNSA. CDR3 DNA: TGTGCCAGCAGCTTCTCGGGGGCGGGAGCAACTAATGAAAAACTGTTTTTT. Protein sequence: CASSFSGAGATNEKLFF. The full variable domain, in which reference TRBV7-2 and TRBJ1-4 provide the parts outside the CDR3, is GAGVSQSPSNKVTEKGKDVELRCDPISGHTALYWYRQSLGQGLEFLIYFQGNSAPDKSGLPSDRFSAERTGGSVSTLTIQRTQQEDSAVYLCASSFSGAGATNEKLFFGSGTQLSVL.

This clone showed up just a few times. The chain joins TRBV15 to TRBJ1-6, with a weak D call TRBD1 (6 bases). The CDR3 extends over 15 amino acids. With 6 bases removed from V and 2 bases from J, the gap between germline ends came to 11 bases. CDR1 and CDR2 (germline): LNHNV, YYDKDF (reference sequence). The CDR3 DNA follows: TGTGCCACCAGATTCCGGGACACCTATAATTCACCCCTCCACTTT. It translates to CATRFRDTYNSPLHF.

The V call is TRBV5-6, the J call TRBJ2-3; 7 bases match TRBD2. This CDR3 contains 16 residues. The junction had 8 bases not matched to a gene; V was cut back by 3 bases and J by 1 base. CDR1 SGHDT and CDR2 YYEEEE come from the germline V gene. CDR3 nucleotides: TGTGCCAGCAGCTCGTCCGGGGCGGGAGGCACAGATACGCAGTATTTT. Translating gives CASSSSGAGGTDTQYF.

In DNA, the CDR3 is TGTGCCAGCAGCCATGACTTCTCCACAGATACGCAGTATTTT. Its translation is CASSHDFSTDTQYF. The V call is TRBV7-9, the J call TRBJ2-3, with D unclear. The CDR3 extends over 14 amino acids. The ends were cut back, 5 bases at V and 2 bases at J, with 11 bases in the middle. Per the germline V gene, CDR1 is SEHNR and CDR2 is FQNEAQ (reference sequence).

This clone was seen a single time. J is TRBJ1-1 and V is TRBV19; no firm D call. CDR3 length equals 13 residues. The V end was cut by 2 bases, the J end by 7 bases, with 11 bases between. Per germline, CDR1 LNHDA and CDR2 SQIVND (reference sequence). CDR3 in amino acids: CASSIRAEIEAFF. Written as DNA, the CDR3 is TGTGCCAGTAGTATAAGAGCCGAGATTGAAGCTTTCTTT.

The CDR3 here is CASSPSTGRTGETQYF. The CDR3 nucleotides are TGTGCCAGCAGCCCCTCGACAGGGAGGACAGGGGAGACCCAGTACTTC. The rearrangement joins TRBV5-4 to TRBJ2-5, with TRBD1 matching over 8 bases. Trimming removed 4 bases from V and 5 bases from J; junction bases left unmatched: 13. Per the germline V gene, CDR1 is SGHNT and CDR2 is YYREEE (reference sequence). The CDR3 runs to 16 residues.

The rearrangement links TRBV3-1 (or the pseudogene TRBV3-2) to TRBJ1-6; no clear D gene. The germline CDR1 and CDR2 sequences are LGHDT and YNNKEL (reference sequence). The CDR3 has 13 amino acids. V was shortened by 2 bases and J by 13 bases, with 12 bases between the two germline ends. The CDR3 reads CASSQSQAGPLHF. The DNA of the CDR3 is TGTGCCAGCAGCCAAAGCCAGGCAGGTCCCCTCCACTTT.

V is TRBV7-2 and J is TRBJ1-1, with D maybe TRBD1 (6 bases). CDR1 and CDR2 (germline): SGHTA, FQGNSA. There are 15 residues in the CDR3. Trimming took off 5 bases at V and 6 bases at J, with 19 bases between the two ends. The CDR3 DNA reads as TGTGCCAGCAGCCCAGTAAGGGCAGGGGCTGCTGAAGCTTTCTTT. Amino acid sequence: CASSPVRAGAAEAFF.

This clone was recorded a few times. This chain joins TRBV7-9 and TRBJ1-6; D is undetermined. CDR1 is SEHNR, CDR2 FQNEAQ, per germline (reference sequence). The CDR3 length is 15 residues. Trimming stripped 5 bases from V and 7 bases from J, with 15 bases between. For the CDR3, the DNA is TGTGCCAGCAGCCCCGCCAGCGGAACAAATTCACCCCTCCACTTT. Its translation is CASSPASGTNSPLHF.

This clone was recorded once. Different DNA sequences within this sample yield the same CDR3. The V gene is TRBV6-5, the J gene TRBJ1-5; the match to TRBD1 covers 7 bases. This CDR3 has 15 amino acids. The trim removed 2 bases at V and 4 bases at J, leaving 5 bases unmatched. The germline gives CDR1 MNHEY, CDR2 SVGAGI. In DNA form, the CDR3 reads TGTGCCAGCAGTTACGGCGACAGGGAAAATCAGCCCCAGCATTTT. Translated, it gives CASSYGDRENQPQHF.

This chain's CDR3 is CASTTLGTNSPLHF. CDR3 in DNA: TGTGCCAGCACCACACTGGGCACAAATTCACCCCTCCACTTT. V and J are TRBV7-9 and TRBJ1-6; D unresolved. Between the trimmed V and J ends, which lost 7 bases and 7 bases, there was a span of 14 bases. The CDR3 is made up of 14 amino acids. The germline CDR1 and CDR2 sequences are SEHNR and FQNEAQ (reference sequence).

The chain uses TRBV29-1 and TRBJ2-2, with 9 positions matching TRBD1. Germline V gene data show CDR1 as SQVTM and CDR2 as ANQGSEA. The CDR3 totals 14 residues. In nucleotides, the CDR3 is TGCAGTGGCACAGGGGGCCTGAACACCGGGGAGCTGTTTTTT. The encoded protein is CSGTGGLNTGELFF.

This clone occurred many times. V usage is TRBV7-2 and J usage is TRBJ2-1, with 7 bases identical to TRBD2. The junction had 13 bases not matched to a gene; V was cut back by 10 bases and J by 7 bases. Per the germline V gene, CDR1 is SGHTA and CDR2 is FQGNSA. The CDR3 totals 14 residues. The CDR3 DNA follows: TGTGCCACCTTTCGTGGACACGGGGGGAATGAGCAGTTCTTC. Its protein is CATFRGHGGNEQFF.

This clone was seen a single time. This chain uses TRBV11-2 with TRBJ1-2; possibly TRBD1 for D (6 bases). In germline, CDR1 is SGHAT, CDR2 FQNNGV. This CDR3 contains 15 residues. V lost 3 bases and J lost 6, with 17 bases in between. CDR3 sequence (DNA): TGTGCCAGCAGCTTGGGGAATAACAGGGATGATGGCTACACCTTC. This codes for CASSLGNNRDDGYTF.

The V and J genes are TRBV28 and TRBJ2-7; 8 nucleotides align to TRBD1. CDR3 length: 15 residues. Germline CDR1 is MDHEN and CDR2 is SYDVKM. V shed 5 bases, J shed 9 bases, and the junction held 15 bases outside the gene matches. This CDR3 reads CASSPRRGQLGTQYF. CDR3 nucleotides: TGTGCCAGCAGTCCCCGCAGGGGGCAACTCGGAACGCAGTACTTC.

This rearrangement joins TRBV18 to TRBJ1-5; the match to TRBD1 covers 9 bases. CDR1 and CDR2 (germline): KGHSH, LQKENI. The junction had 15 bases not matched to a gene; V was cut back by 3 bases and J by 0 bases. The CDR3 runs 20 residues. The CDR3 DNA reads TGTGCCAGCTCACCGTTCCCCGGGACAGGGATTCGTAATAGCAATCAGCCCCAGCATTTT. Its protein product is CASSPFPGTGIRNSNQPQHF. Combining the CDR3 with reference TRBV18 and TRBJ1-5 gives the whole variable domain NAGVMQNPRHLVRRRGQEARLRCSPMKGHSHVYWYRQLPEEGLKFMVYLQKENIIDESGMPKERFSAEFPKEGPSILRIQQVVRGDSAAYFCASSPFPGTGIRNSNQPQHFGDGTRLSIL.

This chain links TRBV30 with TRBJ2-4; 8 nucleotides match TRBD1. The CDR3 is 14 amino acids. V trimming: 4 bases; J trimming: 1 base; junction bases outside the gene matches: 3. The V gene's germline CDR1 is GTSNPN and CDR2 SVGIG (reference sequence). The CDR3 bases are TGTGCCTGGACAGGGGGCCATGCCAAAAACATTCAGTACTTC. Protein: CAWTGGHAKNIQYF.

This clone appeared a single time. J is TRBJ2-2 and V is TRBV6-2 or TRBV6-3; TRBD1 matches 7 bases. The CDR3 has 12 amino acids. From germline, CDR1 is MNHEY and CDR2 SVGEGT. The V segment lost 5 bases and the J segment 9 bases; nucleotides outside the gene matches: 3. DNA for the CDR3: TGTGCCAGCAGTCAACAGGGGTGGGAGCTGTTTTTT. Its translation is CASSQQGWELFF.